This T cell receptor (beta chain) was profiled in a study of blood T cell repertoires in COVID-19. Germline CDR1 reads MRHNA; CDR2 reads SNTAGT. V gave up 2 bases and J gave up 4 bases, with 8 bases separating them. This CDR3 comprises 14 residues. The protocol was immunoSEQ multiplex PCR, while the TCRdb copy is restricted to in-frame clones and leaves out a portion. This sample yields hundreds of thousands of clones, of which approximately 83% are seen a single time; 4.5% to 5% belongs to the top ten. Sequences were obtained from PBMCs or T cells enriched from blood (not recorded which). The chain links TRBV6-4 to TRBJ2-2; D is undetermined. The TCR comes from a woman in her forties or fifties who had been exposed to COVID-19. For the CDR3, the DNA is TGTGCCAGCAGTGACGAAGGCGGCACCGGGGAGCTGTTTTTT. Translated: CASSDEGGTGELFF.